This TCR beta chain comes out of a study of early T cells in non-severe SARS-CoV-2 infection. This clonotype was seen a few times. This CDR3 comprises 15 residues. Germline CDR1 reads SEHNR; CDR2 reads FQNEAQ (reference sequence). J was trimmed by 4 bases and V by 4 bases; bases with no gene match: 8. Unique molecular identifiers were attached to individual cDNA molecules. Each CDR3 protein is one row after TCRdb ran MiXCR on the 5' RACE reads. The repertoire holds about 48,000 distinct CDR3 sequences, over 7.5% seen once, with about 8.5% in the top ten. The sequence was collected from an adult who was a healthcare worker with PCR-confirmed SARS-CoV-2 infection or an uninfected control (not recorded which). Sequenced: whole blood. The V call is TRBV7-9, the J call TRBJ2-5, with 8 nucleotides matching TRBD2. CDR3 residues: CASSYRAGDGETQYF. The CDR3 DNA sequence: TGTGCCAGCAGCTACCGAGCGGGAGACGGAGAGACCCAGTACTTC.